The present T cell receptor beta chain was sequenced within a study of blood T cell repertoires in COVID-19. Across the whole study: Sites in the United States, Italy and Spain provided acute and convalescent COVID-19 samples. Sample material is recorded as cDNA or gDNA derived from T cells, B-cell-depleted T cells, or PBMCs.

There are 14 residues in the CDR3. Germline CDR1 is SGDLS and CDR2 is YYNGEE. Germline trimming cut 0 bases from V and 5 bases from J; bases unmatched to any gene: 4. As handled by the study authors: Nucleated cell number was recorded as an estimate derived from reference gene primer amplification. Libraries were prepared by immunoSEQ multiplex PCR; TCRdb keeps only in-frame clonotypes and omits some of them. For V, J and clone size, that table is used; D and trimming come from the DNA. The sample holds more than 95,000 clones, about 86% seen once. The V gene is TRBV9, the J gene TRBJ2-7, with TRBD2 matching 8 bases. The sample was peripheral blood. The receptor was derived from an older woman in a cohort sampled during active or convalescent COVID-19. CDR3 bases: TGTGCCAGCAGCGTAGGGGGGACTAGAGACGAGCAGTACTTC. Its translation: CASSVGGTRDEQYF.